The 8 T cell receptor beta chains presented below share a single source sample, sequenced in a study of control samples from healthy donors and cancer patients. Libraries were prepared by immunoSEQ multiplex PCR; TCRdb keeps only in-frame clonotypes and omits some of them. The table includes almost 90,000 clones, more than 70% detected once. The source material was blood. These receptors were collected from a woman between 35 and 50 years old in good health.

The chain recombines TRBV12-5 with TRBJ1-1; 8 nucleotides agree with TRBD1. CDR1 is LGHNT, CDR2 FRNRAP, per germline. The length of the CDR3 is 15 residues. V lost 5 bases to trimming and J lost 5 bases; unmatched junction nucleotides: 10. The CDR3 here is CASGPLDRARTEAFF. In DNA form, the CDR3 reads TGTGCTAGTGGTCCATTGGACAGGGCGAGGACTGAAGCTTTCTTT. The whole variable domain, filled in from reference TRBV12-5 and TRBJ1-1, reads DARVTQTPRHKVTEMGQEVTMRCQPILGHNTVFWYRQTMMQGLELLAYFRNRAPLDDSGMPKDRFSAEMPDATLATLKIQPSEPRDSAVYFCASGPLDRARTEAFFGQGTRLTVV.

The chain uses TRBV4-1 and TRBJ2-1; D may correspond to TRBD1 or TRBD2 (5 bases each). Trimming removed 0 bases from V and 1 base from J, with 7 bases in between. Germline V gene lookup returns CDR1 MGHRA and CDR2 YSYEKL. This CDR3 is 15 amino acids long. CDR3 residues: CASSQEGVSYNEQFF. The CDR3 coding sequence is TGCGCCAGCAGCCAAGAGGGGGTATCCTACAATGAGCAGTTCTTC.

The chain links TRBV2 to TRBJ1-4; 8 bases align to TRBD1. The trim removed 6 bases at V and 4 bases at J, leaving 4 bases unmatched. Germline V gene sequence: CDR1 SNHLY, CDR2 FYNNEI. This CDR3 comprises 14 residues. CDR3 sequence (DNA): TGTGCCAGCAGCCGGGACAGGTTTAATGAAAAACTGTTTTTT. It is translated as CASSRDRFNEKLFF.

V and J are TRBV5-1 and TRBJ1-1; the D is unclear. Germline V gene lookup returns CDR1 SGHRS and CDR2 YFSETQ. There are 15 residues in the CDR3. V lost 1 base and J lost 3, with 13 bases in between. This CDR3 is CASSLSRHGDTEAFF. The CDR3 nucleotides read TGCGCCAGCAGCTTGTCGAGACATGGAGACACTGAAGCTTTCTTT.

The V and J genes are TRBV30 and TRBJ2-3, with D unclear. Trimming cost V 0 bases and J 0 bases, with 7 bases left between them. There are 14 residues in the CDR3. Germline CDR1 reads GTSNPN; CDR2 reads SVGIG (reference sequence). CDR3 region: CAWSVTLSTDTQYF. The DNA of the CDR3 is TGTGCCTGGAGTGTAACCCTTAGCACAGATACGCAGTATTTT.

CDR3 region: CAWSGGTGGTEAFF. CDR3 in DNA: TGTGCCTGGAGTGGGGGGACAGGGGGGACTGAAGCTTTCTTT. The chain links TRBV30 to TRBJ1-1; 11 nucleotides agree with TRBD1. The CDR3 length is 14 residues. The germline V gene has CDR1 GTSNPN and CDR2 SVGIG (reference sequence). J gave up 5 bases and V 1 base, and 3 bases lay outside the gene matches.

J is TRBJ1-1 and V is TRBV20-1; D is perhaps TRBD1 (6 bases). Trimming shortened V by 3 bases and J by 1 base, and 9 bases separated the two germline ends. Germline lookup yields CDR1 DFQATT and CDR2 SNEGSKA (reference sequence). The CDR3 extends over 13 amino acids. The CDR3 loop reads CSASRGGNTEAFF. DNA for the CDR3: TGCAGTGCTAGTCGAGGGGGGAACACTGAAGCTTTCTTT.

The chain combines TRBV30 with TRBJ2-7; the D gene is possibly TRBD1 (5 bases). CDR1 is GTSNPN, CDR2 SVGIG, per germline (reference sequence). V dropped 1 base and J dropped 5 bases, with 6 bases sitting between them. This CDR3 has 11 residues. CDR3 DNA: TGTGCCTGGAGTGCAGGGAACGAGCAGTACTTC. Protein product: CAWSAGNEQYF.